The source of this T cell receptor (beta chain) is a study of blood T cell repertoires in COVID-19. Here immunoSEQ multiplex PCR was the method, and the copy in TCRdb shows in-frame clones only, minus some. The table lists 140,000 to 150,000 clones, around 89% of them singletons. V was shortened by 4 bases and J by 0 bases, with 11 bases between the two germline ends. Germline CDR1 SGHKS, CDR2 YYEKEE (reference sequence). This CDR3 spans 15 amino acids. The genes are TRBV5-5 and TRBJ2-1; no reliable D call. The receptor was isolated from a man aged 60 to 75 with active or convalescent COVID-19. Sequenced material: peripheral blood. As DNA, the CDR3 is TGTGCCAGCAGCCAACTGGTTTCCTCCTACAATGAGCAGTTCTTC. Its translation: CASSQLVSSYNEQFF.